The 3 T cell receptor beta chains in this list originate from one sample, sequenced in a study of CD8+CD57+ T cells in acquired aplastic anemia. The template used for profiling TCR beta VDJ and CDR3 was genomic DNA. TCRdb ran MiXCR on the reads and lists one entry per CDR3 protein. The sample holds 200,000 or so distinct CDR3 sequences, 65% seen once. Patients who underwent sequencing had shown CD8+CD57+ cell expansion by flow cytometry. Sequences were obtained from sorted CD4+, CD8+, or CD8+CD57+ T cells (not recorded which) from PBMCs. These receptor sequences come from a human donor with aplastic anemia.

The CDR3 spells CATSSGLGNNEQFF. CDR3 bases: TGTGCCACCAGCAGCGGACTAGGGAACAATGAGCAGTTCTTC. The rearrangement joins TRBV15 to TRBJ2-1; TRBD2 matches at 7 bases. The CDR3 is made up of 14 amino acids. Germline loops: CDR1 LNHNV, CDR2 YYDKDF (reference sequence). Trimming took 3 bases from V and 5 from J; bases not matched to a gene: 4.

The CDR3 DNA sequence: TGTGCCAGCAGCACAGGACAGGGGCCCTACAATGAGCAGTTCTTC. Amino acids: CASSTGQGPYNEQFF. The rearrangement links TRBV7-9 to TRBJ2-1; 9 bases fit TRBD1. CDR1 is SEHNR and CDR2 is FQNEAQ in the germline V gene (reference sequence). The CDR3 consists of 15 residues. The J segment lost 2 bases and the V segment lost 5 bases, leaving 4 bases of the junction unmatched.

This clonotype has more than one count but fewer than ten. V usage is TRBV20-1 and J usage is TRBJ2-5, with TRBD1 matching 7 bases. V shed 5 bases and J 3 bases; nucleotides not matched to a gene: 6. The CDR3 sequence is 13 residues long. Looked up from germline, CDR1 is DFQATT and CDR2 is SNEGSKA (reference sequence). The CDR3 protein is CSAAGTVEETQYF. DNA of the CDR3: TGCAGTGCTGCCGGGACAGTAGAAGAGACCCAGTACTTC.